This T cell receptor (beta chain) was sequenced during a study of technical replicates of blood from a few donors. V dropped 1 base and J dropped 6 bases, with 13 bases sitting between them. The CDR3 covers 15 residues. CDR1 is SGHNT, CDR2 YENEEA, per germline. Repertoires were generated with immunoSEQ multiplex PCR, while TCRdb's copy carries only in-frame clones and drops some. The sample consists of 60,000 to 95,000 clones, roughly 89% of them appearing once. V gene TRBV11-3 combines with J gene TRBJ1-5; D is unresolved. The sequence was obtained from a human donor in good health. Some clones in this sample may be carry-over from other donors' samples. Sample: T cells isolated from PBMCs. The CDR3: CASSLVSVSVQPQHF. The CDR3 DNA reads TGTGCCAGCAGCTTAGTTTCGGTGTCCGTTCAGCCCCAGCATTTT.